The 22 T cell receptor beta chains presented below share a single source sample, sequenced in a study of blood T cell repertoires in COVID-19 (TCRdb year 2020). To prepare the library, the immunoSEQ multiplex PCR assay was applied. TCRdb obtained this table from immuneACCESS and retained in-frame rearrangements with V and J assigned. These tables miss some clones; where compared with another copy, unresolved V genes account for less than half of the shortfall, and the remainder is unexplained. This sample gives under 65,000 clones in total; roughly 90% of them show up just once. The ten largest clones represent over 1% of the sample. The material sequenced was peripheral blood. The receptor source for this set is a man aged 60-69 years with acute or convalescent COVID-19.

In its sample, this clone was seen once. V is TRBV6-1 and J is TRBJ2-5; the D gene is possibly TRBD2 (6 bases). V was pared by 0 bases and J by 4 bases, with 18 bases between. This CDR3 comprises 17 residues. Germline assignment: CDR1 MNHNS and CDR2 SASEGT. CDR3 in DNA: TGTGCCAGCAGTGAAGCTCGGGGGTATAGCTTTGGAGAGACCCAGTACTTC. Its protein product is CASSEARGYSFGETQYF.

In DNA form, the CDR3 reads TGTGCCAGCAGCTTAGTAACCGGCACCGGGGAGCTGTTTTTT. Residues: CASSLVTGTGELFF. The chain carries TRBV7-2 and TRBJ2-2; D gene ambiguous. The CDR3 extends over 14 amino acids. The V and J ends lost 1 base and 4 bases respectively, with 7 bases between them. Germline CDR1 is SGHTA and CDR2 is FQGNSA.

The V gene is TRBV19, the J gene TRBJ2-3, with 8 nucleotides matching TRBD1. CDR1 is LNHDA and CDR2 is SQIVND in the germline V gene (reference sequence). V gave up 8 bases and J gave up 3 bases; unmatched junction bases: 13. This CDR3 spans 16 amino acids. Here the CDR3 DNA reads TGTGCCAGTCGTTCAACAGGGGGACCGACGACAGATACGCAGTATTTT. This translates into CASRSTGGPTTDTQYF. Variable domain in full (rest from reference TRBV19 and TRBJ2-3): DGGITQSPKYLFRKEGQNVTLSCEQNLNHDAMYWYRQDPGQGLRLIYYSQIVNDFQKGDIAEGYSVSREKKESFPLTVTSAQKNPTAFYLCASRSTGGPTTDTQYFGPGTRLTVL.

This clone appeared once. The V and J genes are TRBV19 and TRBJ1-3; TRBD1 matches at 7 bases. CDR1 is LNHDA, CDR2 SQIVND, per germline (reference sequence). V lost 9 bases and J lost 0; bases outside the gene matches: 14. The CDR3 has 17 amino acids. In nucleotides, the CDR3 is TGTGCCAGCAGACTCTCAGGGGGAGACCACTCTGGAAACACCATATATTTT. This translates into CASRLSGGDHSGNTIYF. Drawing the rest from reference TRBV19 and TRBJ1-3, the complete variable domain is DGGITQSPKYLFRKEGQNVTLSCEQNLNHDAMYWYRQDPGQGLRLIYYSQIVNDFQKGDIAEGYSVSREKKESFPLTVTSAQKNPTAFYLCASRLSGGDHSGNTIYFGEGSWLTVV.

In its sample, this clone was seen once. The chain joins TRBV7-8 to TRBJ1-5, with TRBD1 matching 8 bases. With V trimmed by 0 bases and J by 1 base, 2 bases remained unmatched. The CDR3 sequence is 16 residues long. CDR1 and CDR2 (germline): SGHVS, FQNEAQ. Here the CDR3 reads CASSLAGQVSNQPQHF. DNA of the CDR3: TGTGCCAGCAGCTTAGCGGGACAGGTGAGCAATCAGCCCCAGCATTTT.

V is TRBV21-1 and J is TRBJ2-2; the table's D call of TRBD2 was not tested on the DNA. TRBV21-1 is recorded as a pseudogene. This CDR3 contains 18 residues. CDR3 bases: TGTGCCAGCAGCAAAAAAGAGAAGACTGGCGCGAACACCGGGGAGCTGTTTTTT. This codes for CASSKKEKTGANTGELFF.

The rearrangement uses TRBV12-3 or TRBV12-4 and TRBJ1-1, with D possibly being TRBD1 (5 bases). The CDR3 runs 13 residues. Deletions cut 6 bases from V and 2 bases from J, with 10 bases between. The CDR3 spells CASRLTANTEAFF. The CDR3 DNA is TGTGCCAGCAGACTGACAGCCAACACTGAAGCTTTCTTT.

The chain joins TRBV2 to TRBJ1-4; 8 bases match TRBD1. After removal of 6 bases from V and 7 bases from J, the junction contained 7 bases not matched to a gene. Per the germline V gene, CDR1 is SNHLY and CDR2 is FYNNEI. CDR3 length: 14 residues. Here the CDR3 reads CASRLGQGFEKLFF. In nucleotides, the CDR3 is TGTGCCAGCAGGCTCGGACAGGGTTTTGAAAAACTGTTTTTT.

This chain uses TRBV7-2 with TRBJ1-1; possibly TRBD1 for D (5 bases). Per the germline V gene, CDR1 is SGHTA and CDR2 is FQGNSA. CDR3 length equals 13 residues. The germline V and J ends were trimmed by 5 bases and 7 bases, with 14 bases remaining between them. The DNA of the CDR3 is TGTGCCAGCAGCCCCGGGTGGCAGGGTGAAGCTTTCTTT. This encodes CASSPGWQGEAFF.

This clone has a handful of counts. At one boundary the junction diverges from the germline segment, which might be a read error. Within the sample, other DNA sequences also encode this same CDR3. This chain connects TRBV2 to TRBJ1-6; TRBD1 aligns across 8 bases. Germline CDR1 SNHLY, CDR2 FYNNEI. The CDR3 sequence is 15 residues long. CDR3 sequence (DNA): TGTGCCAGCAGGGAAGGACAGGGAAATAATTCACCCCTCCACTTT. It codes for CASREGQGNNSPLHF.

This clone was detected only once. The chain carries TRBV3-1 (or the pseudogene TRBV3-2) and TRBJ2-5; 7 bases map to TRBD2. V lost 5 bases, J lost 5 bases, and 5 bases stayed unmatched. Germline V gives CDR1 LGHDT, CDR2 YNNKEL (reference sequence). There are 13 residues in the CDR3. As DNA, the CDR3 is TGTGCCAGCAGCAAAGGGCGGGGGGAGACCCAGTACTTC. Residues: CASSKGRGETQYF.

This chain uses TRBV7-9 with TRBJ1-2, with D possibly TRBD1 on 6 matching bases. V lost 7 bases, J lost 5 bases, and 32 bases lay in between. CDR3 length: 19 residues. The V gene's germline CDR1 is SEHNR and CDR2 FQNEAQ (reference sequence). The CDR3 sequence is CASIHAGGRVRGEIYGYTF. The CDR3 coding sequence is TGTGCCAGCATCCACGCGGGAGGCCGGGTCAGGGGAGAAATATATGGCTACACCTTC.

This clone has only a few counts. The V gene is TRBV6-5, the J gene TRBJ2-5; D is undetermined. Trimming cost V 7 bases and J 5 bases, with 11 bases left between them. The CDR3 contains 12 residues. Germline CDR1 reads MNHEY; CDR2 reads SVGAGI. This CDR3 reads CASIGDTETQYF. For the CDR3, the DNA is TGTGCCAGCATAGGCGACACCGAGACCCAGTACTTC.

CDR3: CASQRAGSNQPQHF. In nucleotides, the CDR3 is TGTGCCAGTCAACGGGCAGGGTCAAATCAGCCCCAGCATTTT. The chain uses TRBV19 and TRBJ1-5; D is perhaps TRBD1 (5 bases). The CDR3 runs to 14 residues. V gave up 8 bases and J gave up 4 bases, with 15 bases separating them. Looked up from germline, CDR1 is LNHDA and CDR2 is SQIVND (reference sequence).

Judged by abundance, this clone is medium-sized. The V call is TRBV7-9, the J call TRBJ2-5; TRBD1 might be the D (6 bases). V lost 1 base and J lost 3, with 12 bases in between. The length of the CDR3 is 15 residues. Germline-derived CDR1 and CDR2 are SEHNR and FQNEAQ (reference sequence). The CDR3 DNA follows: TGTGCCAGCAGCTTAGGGGACATGACGAAAGAGACCCAGTACTTC. Translated, it gives CASSLGDMTKETQYF.

This rearrangement joins TRBV7-3 to TRBJ2-6; 9 nucleotides align to TRBD1. The CDR3 consists of 19 residues. CDR1 is SGHTA, CDR2 FQGTGA, per germline. V trimming: 2 bases; J trimming: 4 bases; junction bases outside the gene matches: 12. The CDR3 DNA is TGTGCCAGCAGCTTAGGCCCGGGACAGGGTTCTTCCGGGGCCAACGTCCTGACTTTC. It codes for CASSLGPGQGSSGANVLTF.

The rearrangement links TRBV7-8 to TRBJ2-2; 11 bases fit TRBD1. This CDR3 is built from 15 residues. The ends lost 8 bases at V and 8 bases at J; junction bases unmatched: 10. CDR1 SGHVS and CDR2 FQNEAQ come from the germline V gene. CDR3 region: CASGGQGARGGELFF. CDR3 DNA: TGTGCCAGCGGTGGACAGGGGGCGCGGGGAGGGGAGCTGTTTTTT.

This chain connects TRBV20-1 to TRBJ1-4; D may be TRBD1 (5 bases). The V end was cut by 6 bases, the J end by 8 bases, with 10 bases between. There are 11 residues in the CDR3. Germline CDR1 is DFQATT and CDR2 is SNEGSKA (reference sequence). CDR3 in DNA: TGCAGTGCCAGGGCCAGCGAAAAACTGTTTTTT. Its protein product is CSARASEKLFF.

The chain employs TRBV4-3 and TRBJ2-7; 9 positions match TRBD1. V shed 0 bases and J 1 base; nucleotides not matched to a gene: 10. Germline V gives CDR1 LGHNA, CDR2 YSLEER. The CDR3 is 18 residues long. The CDR3 bases are TGCGCCAGCAGCCAAGAGGTCTTCGGGACAGGGACTTCCTACGAGCAGTACTTC. Protein sequence: CASSQEVFGTGTSYEQYF.

The chain carries TRBV19 and TRBJ1-5; D remains unclear. Germline CDR1 reads LNHDA; CDR2 reads SQIVND (reference sequence). This CDR3 spans 16 amino acids. Trimming removed 5 bases from V and 2 bases from J, with 16 bases in between. CDR3 in amino acids: CASSPLPTLGNQPQHF. CDR3 nucleotides: TGTGCCAGTAGTCCCCTCCCCACTTTGGGCAATCAGCCCCAGCATTTT.

This clone occurred a few times. V and J are TRBV7-9 and TRBJ1-1, with unresolved D. Trimming pared 3 bases from V and 5 bases from J, leaving 4 bases between. There are 11 residues in the CDR3. Germline V gene sequence: CDR1 SEHNR, CDR2 FQNEAQ (reference sequence). CDR3 region: CASSFETEAFF. The CDR3 nucleotides read TGTGCCAGCAGCTTTGAGACTGAAGCTTTCTTT.

This clone was observed once. V usage is TRBV6-5 and J usage is TRBJ1-4, with 9 bases fitting TRBD1. Germline CDR1 reads MNHEY; CDR2 reads SVGAGI. The CDR3 is made up of 14 amino acids. The junction had 11 bases not matched to a gene; V was cut back by 10 bases and J by 8 bases. CDR3 amino acids: CATLMGQGREKLFF. For the CDR3, the DNA is TGTGCCACCTTGATGGGACAGGGACGGGAAAAACTGTTTTTT.